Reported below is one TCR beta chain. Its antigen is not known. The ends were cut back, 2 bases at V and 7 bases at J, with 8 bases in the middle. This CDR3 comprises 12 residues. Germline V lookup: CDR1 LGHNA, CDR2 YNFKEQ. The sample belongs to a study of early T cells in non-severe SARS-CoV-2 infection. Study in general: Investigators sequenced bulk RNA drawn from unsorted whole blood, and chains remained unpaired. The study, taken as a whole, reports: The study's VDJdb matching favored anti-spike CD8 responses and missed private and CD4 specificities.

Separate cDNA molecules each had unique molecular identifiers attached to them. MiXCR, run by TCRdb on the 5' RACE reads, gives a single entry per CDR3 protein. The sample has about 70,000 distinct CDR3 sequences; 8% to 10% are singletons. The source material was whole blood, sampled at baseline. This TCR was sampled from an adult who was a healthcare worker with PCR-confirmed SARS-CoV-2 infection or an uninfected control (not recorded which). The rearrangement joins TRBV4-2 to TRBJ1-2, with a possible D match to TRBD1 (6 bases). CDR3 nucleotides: TGTGCCAGCAGCCAACGGGGGCGTGGCTACACCTTC. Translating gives CASSQRGRGYTF.